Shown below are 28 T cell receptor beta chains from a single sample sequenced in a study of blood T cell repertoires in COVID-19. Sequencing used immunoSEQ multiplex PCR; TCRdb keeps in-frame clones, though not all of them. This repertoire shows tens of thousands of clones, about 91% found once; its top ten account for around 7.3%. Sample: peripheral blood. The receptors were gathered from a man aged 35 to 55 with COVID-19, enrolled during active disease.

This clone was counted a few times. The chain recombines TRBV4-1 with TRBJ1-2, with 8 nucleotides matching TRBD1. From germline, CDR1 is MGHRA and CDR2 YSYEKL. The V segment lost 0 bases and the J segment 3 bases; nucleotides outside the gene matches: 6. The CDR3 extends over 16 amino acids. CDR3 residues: CASSQDRGPSYYGYTF. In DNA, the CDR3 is TGCGCCAGCAGCCAAGACAGGGGGCCATCCTACTATGGCTACACCTTC.

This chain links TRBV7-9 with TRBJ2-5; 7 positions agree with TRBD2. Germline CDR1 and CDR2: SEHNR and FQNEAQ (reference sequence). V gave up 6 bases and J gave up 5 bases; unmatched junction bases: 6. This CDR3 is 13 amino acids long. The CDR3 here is CASSRGGRETQYF. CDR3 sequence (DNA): TGTGCCAGCAGTCGCGGGGGTCGGGAGACCCAGTACTTC.

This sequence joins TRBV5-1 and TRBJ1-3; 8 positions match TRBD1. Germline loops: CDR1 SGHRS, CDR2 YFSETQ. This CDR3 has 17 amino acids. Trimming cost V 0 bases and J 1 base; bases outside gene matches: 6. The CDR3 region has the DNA TGCGCCAGCAGCTTGGGGTCAGGGGGCGCTTCTGGAAACACCATATATTTT. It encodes CASSLGSGGASGNTIYF.

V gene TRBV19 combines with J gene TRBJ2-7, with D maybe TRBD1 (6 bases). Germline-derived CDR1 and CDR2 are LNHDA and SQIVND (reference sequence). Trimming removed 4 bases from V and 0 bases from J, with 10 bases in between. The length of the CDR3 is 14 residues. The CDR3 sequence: CASSSDRNSYEQYF. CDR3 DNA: TGTGCCAGTAGTAGCGACAGGAACTCCTACGAGCAGTACTTC.

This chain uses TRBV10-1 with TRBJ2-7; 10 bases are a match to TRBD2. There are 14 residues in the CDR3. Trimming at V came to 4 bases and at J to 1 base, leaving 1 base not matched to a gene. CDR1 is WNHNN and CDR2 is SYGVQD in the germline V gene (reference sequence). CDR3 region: CASSGTSGSYEQYF. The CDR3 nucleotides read TGCGCCAGCAGTGGGACTAGCGGATCCTACGAGCAGTACTTC.

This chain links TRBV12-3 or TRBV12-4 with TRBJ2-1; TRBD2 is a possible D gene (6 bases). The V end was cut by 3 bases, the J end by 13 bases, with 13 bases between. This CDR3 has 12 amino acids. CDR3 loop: CASSFGGSLQFF. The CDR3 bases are TGTGCCAGCAGTTTTGGAGGGAGTTTACAGTTCTTC.

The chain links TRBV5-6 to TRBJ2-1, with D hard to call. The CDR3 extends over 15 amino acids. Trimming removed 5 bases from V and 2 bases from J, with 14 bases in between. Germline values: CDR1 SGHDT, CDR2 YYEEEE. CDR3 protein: CASSWYTTTYNEQFF. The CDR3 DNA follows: TGTGCCAGCAGTTGGTACACCACAACCTACAATGAGCAGTTCTTC.

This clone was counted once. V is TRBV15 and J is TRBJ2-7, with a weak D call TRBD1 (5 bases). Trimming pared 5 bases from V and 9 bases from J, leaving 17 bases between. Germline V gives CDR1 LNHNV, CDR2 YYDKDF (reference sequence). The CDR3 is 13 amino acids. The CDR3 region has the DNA TGTGCCACCAGCCCTGGACAAGAGACCCGGCAGTACTTC. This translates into CATSPGQETRQYF. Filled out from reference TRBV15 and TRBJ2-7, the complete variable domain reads DAMVIQNPRYQVTQFGKPVTLSCSQTLNHNVMYWYQQKSSQAPKLLFHYYDKDFNNEADTPDNFQSRRPNTSFCFLDIRSPGLGDTAMYLCATSPGQETRQYFGPGTRLTVT.

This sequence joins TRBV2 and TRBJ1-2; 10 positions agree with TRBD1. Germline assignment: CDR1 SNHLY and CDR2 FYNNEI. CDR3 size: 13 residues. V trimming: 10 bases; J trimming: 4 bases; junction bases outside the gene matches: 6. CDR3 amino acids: CATGTGVGYGYTF. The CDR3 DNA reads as TGTGCCACCGGGACAGGGGTAGGCTATGGCTACACCTTC.

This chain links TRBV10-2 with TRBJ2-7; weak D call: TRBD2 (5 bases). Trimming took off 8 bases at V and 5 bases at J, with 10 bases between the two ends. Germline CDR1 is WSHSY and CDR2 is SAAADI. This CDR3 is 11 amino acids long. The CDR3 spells CASGFGDEQYF. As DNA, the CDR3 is TGCGCCAGCGGATTCGGGGACGAGCAGTACTTC.

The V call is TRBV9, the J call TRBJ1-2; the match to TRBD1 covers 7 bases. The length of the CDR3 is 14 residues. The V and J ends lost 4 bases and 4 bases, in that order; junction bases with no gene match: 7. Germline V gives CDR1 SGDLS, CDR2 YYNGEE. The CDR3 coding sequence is TGTGCCAGCAGCACGGGAGGGGGCGGCTATGGCTACACCTTC. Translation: CASSTGGGGYGYTF.

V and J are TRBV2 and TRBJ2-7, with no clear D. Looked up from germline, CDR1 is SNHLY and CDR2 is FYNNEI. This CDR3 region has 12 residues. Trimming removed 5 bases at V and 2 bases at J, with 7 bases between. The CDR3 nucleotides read TGTGCCAGCAGTAGCACTGCCTACGAGCAGTACTTC. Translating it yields CASSSTAYEQYF. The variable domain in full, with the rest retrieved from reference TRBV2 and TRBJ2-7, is EPEVTQTPSHQVTQMGQEVILRCVPISNHLYFYWYRQILGQKVEFLVSFYNNEISEKSEIFDDQFSVERPDGSNFTLKIRSTKLEDSAMYFCASSSTAYEQYFGPGTRLTVT.

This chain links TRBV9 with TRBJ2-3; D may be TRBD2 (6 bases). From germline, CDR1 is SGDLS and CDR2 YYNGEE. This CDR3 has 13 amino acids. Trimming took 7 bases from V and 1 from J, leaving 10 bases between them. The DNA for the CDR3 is TGTGCCAGCCGTACGGGGGGCACAGATACGCAGTATTTT. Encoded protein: CASRTGGTDTQYF.

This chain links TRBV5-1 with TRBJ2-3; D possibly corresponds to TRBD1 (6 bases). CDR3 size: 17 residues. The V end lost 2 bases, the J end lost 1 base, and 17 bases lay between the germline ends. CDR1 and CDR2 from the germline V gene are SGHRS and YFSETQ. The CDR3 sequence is CASSFYGLGAGTDTQYF. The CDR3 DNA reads TGCGCCAGCAGCTTCTACGGGTTGGGGGCCGGCACAGATACGCAGTATTTT.

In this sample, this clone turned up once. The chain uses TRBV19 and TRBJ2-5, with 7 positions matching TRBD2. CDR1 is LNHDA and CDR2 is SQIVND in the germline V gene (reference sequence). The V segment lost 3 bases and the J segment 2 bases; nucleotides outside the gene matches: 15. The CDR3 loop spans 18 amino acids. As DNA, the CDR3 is TGTGCCAGTAGTATCCGGGCCTTTTTTGGTAGCGGGCAAGAGACCCAGTACTTC. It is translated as CASSIRAFFGSGQETQYF.

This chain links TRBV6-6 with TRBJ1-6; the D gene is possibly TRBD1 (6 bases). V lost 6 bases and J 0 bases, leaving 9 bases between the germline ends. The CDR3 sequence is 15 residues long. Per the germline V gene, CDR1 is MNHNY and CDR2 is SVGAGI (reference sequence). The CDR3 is CASRGQSSYNSPLHF. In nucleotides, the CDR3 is TGTGCCAGCAGAGGACAGAGCTCCTATAATTCACCCCTCCACTTT.

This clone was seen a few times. In DNA, the CDR3 is TGTGCCAGCAGTGGAGTTCTTGGCTACACCTTC. It is translated as CASSGVLGYTF. The V call is TRBV12-3 or TRBV12-4, the J call TRBJ1-2; D gene uncertain. This CDR3 has 11 residues. Trimming removed 5 bases at V and 7 bases at J, with 8 bases between.

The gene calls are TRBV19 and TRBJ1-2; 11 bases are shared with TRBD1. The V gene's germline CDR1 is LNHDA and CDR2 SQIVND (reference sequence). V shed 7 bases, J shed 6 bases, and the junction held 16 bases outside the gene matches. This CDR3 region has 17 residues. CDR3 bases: TGTGCCAGTAATCGCATGGGGACAGGGGGACGTCTGGATGGCTACACCTTC. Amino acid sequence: CASNRMGTGGRLDGYTF.

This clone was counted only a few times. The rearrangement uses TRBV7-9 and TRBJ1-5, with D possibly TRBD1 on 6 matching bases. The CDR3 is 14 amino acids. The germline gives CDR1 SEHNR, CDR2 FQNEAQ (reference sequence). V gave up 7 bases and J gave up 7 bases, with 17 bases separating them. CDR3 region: CASTGADNRQPQHF. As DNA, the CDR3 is TGTGCCAGCACGGGGGCCGACAACAGGCAGCCCCAGCATTTT. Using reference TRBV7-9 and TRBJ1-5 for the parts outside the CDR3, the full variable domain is DTGVSQNPRHKITKRGQNVTFRCDPISEHNRLYWYRQTLGQGPEFLTYFQNEAQLEKSRLLSDRFSAERPKGSFSTLEIQRTEQGDSAMYLCASTGADNRQPQHFGDGTRLSIL.

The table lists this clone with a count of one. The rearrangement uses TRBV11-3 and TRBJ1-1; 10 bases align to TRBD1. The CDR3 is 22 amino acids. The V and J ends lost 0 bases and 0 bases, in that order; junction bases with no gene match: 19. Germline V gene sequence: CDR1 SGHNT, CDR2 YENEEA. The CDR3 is CASSLDGTGDFKGQQVNTEAFF. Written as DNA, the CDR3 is TGTGCCAGCAGCTTAGATGGGACAGGGGACTTCAAAGGGCAACAGGTGAACACTGAAGCTTTCTTT. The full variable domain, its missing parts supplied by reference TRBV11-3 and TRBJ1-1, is EAGVVQSPRYKIIEKKQPVAFWCNPISGHNTLYWYLQNLGQGPELLIRYENEEAVDDSQLPKDRFSAERLKGVDSTLKIQPAELGDSAVYLCASSLDGTGDFKGQQVNTEAFFGQGTRLTVV.

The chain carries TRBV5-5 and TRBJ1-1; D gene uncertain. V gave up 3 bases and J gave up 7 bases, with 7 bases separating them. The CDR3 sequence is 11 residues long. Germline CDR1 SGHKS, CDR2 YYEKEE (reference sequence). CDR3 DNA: TGTGCCAGCAGCTCCGTCGTTGAAGCTTTCTTT. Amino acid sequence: CASSSVVEAFF.

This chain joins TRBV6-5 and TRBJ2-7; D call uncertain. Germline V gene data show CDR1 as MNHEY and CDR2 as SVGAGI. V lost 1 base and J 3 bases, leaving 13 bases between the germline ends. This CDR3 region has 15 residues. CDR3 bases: TGTGCCAGCAGTTACTACTTTACGGTTTGCTACGAGCAGTACTTC. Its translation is CASSYYFTVCYEQYF.

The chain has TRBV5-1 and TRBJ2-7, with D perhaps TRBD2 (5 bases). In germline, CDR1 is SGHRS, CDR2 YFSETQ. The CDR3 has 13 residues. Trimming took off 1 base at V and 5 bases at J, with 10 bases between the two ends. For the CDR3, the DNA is TGCGCCAGCAGCTTGCCGGGGTTCGACGAGCAGTACTTC. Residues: CASSLPGFDEQYF.

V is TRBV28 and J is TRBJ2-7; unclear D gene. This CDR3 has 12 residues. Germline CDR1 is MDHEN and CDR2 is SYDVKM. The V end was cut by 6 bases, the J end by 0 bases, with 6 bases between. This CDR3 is CASSLYSYEQYF. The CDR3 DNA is TGTGCCAGCAGCCTATACTCCTACGAGCAGTACTTC.

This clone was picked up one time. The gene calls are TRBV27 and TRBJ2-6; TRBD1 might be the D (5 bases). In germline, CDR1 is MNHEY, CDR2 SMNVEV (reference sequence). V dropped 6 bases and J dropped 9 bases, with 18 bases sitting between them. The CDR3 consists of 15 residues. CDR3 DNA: TGTGCCAGCAGCAGTCAGGGTTGGGCGGACAACGTCCTGACTTTC. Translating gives CASSSQGWADNVLTF.

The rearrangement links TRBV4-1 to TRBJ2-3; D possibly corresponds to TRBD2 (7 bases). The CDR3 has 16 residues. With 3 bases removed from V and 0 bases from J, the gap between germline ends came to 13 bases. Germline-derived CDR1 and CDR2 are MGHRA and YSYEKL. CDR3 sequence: CASSQRGGFSTDTQYF. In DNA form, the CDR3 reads TGCGCCAGCAGCCAGAGGGGGGGATTCAGCACAGATACGCAGTATTTT.

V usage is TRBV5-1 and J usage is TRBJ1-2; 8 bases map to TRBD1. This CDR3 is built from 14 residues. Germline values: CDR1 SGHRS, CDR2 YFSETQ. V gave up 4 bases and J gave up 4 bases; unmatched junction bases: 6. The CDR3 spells CASSPAGQAYGYTF. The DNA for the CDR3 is TGCGCCAGCAGCCCGGCGGGACAGGCCTATGGCTACACCTTC.

DNA for the CDR3: TGTGCCAGCAGTTACTCGGGCGGGGGGGTACAAAACATTCAGTACTTC. It codes for CASSYSGGGVQNIQYF. The V call is TRBV6-5, the J call TRBJ2-4; 9 bases map to TRBD2. This CDR3 is 16 amino acids long. V shed 0 bases, J shed 5 bases, and the junction held 5 bases outside the gene matches. Germline V gene data show CDR1 as MNHEY and CDR2 as SVGAGI.